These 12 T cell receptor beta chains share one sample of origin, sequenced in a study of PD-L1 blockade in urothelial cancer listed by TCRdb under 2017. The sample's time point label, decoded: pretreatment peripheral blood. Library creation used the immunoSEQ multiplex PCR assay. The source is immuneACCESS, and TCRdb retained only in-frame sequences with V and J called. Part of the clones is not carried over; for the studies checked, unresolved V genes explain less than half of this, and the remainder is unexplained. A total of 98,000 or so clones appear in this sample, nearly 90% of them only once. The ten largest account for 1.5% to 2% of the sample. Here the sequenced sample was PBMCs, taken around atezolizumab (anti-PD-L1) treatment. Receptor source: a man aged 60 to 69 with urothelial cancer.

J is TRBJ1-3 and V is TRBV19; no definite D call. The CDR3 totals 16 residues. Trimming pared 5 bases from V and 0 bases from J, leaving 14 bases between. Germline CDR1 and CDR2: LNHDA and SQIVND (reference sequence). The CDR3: CASSDGVSGSGNTIYF. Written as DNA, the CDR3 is TGTGCCAGTAGTGATGGTGTTTCAGGCTCTGGAAACACCATATATTTT.

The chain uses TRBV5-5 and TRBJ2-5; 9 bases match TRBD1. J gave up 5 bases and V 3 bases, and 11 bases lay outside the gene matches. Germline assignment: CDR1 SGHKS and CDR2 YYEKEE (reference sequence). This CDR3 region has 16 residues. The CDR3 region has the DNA TGTGCCAGCAGCTCCTTACTGACAGGGGGAAGCGAGACCCAGTACTTC. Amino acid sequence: CASSSLLTGGSETQYF.

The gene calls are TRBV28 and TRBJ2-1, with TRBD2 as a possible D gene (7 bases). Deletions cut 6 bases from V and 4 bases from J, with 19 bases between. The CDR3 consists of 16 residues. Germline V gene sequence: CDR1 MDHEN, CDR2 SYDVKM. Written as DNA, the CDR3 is TGTGCCAGCAGATCCCCTGGGGGGGCGGGATACAATGAGCAGTTCTTC. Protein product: CASRSPGGAGYNEQFF.

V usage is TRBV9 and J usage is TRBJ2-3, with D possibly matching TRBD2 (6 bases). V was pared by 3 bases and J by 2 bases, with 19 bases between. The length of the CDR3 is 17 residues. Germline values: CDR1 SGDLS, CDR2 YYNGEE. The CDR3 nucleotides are TGTGCCAGCAGCGAAAGTGGTGGTCGGGACTTCACAGATACGCAGTATTTT. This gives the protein CASSESGGRDFTDTQYF.

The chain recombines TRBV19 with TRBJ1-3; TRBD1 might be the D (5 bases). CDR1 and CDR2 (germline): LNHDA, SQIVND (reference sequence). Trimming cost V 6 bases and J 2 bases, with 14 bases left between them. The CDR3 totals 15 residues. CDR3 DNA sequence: TGTGCCAGTAGACGAACAGGAGGGGCTGGAAACACCATATATTTT. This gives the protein CASRRTGGAGNTIYF.

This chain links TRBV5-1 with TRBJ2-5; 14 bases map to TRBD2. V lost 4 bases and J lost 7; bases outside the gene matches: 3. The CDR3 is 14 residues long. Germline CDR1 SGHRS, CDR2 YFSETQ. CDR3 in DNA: TGCGCCAGCAGCACTGGACTAGCGGGGGGGACCCAGTACTTC. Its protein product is CASSTGLAGGTQYF.

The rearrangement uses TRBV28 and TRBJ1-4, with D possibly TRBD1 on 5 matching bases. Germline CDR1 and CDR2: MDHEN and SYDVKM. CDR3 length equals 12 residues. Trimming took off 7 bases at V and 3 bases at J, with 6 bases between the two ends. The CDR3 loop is CASKGSNEKLFF. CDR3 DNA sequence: TGTGCCAGCAAGGGGTCTAATGAAAAACTGTTTTTT.

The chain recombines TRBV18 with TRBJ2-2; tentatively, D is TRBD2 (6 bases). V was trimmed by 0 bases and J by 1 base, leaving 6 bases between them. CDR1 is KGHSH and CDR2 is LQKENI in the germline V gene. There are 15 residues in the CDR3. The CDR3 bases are TGTGCCAGCTCACCACCCGGGGGGAACACCGGGGAGCTGTTTTTT. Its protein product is CASSPPGGNTGELFF.

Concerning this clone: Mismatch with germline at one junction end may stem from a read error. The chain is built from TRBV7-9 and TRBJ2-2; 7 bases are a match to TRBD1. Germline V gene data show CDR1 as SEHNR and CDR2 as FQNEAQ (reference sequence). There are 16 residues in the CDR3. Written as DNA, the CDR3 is TGTGCCAGCAGCTCAGGGACAGCTGCGAACACCGTGGAGCTGTTTTTT. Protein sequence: CASSSGTAANTVELFF.

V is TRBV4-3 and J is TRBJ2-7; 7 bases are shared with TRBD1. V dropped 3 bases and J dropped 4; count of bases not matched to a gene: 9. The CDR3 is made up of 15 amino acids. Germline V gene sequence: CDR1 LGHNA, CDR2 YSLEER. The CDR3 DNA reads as TGCGCCAGCAGCCAGGAACAGGGGACACCTTACGAGCAGTACTTC. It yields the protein CASSQEQGTPYEQYF.

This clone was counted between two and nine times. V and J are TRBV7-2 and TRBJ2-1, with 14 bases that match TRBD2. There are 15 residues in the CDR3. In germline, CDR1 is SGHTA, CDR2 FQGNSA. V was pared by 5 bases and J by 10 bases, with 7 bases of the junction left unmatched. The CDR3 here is CASSARLAGGREQFF. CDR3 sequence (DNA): TGTGCCAGCAGCGCCCGACTAGCGGGAGGGCGGGAGCAGTTCTTC. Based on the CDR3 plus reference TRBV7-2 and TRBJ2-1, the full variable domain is GAGVSQSPSNKVTEKGKDVELRCDPISGHTALYWYRQSLGQGLEFLIYFQGNSAPDKSGLPSDRFSAERTGGSVSTLTIQRTQQEDSAVYLCASSARLAGGREQFFGPGTRLTVL.

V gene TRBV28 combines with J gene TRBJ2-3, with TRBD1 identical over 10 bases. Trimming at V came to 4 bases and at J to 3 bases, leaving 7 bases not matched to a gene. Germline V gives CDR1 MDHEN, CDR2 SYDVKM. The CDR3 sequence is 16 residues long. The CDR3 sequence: CASSSDRDRGTDTQYF. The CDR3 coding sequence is TGTGCCAGCAGTTCTGACCGGGACAGGGGAACAGATACGCAGTATTTT.